A selection of T cell receptor beta chains follows, all from one sample in a study of CD8 T cells in Susac syndrome. TCRdb re-called the immunoSEQ multiplex PCR reads with MiXCR, one entry per CDR3 protein. The table lists about 200,000 distinct CDR3 sequences, approximately 95% of them singletons, with 0.1% in the top ten. The sequencing sample was made of CD4+ T cells from PBMCs. These receptors were collected from a human donor in good health. CDR3s include the opening cysteine and the closing phenylalanine or tryptophan. The order of the fields is V gene, D gene, clone size, J gene, CDR3 DNA, CDR3 protein. A D gene is named only where the DNA matches it firmly. Size tells how often a clone was seen (once, few, many) or the class of an expanded clone, and some rows leave it out.

v_call: TRBV28; d_call: .; clone_size: .; j_call: TRBJ2-5; cdr3_nt: TGTGCCAGCAGTCCCCCGATCGCAGGGAGACAAGAGACCCAGTACTTC; cdr3_aa: CASSPPIAGRQETQYF
v_call: TRBV5-1; d_call: TRBD1; clone_size: few; j_call: TRBJ1-2; cdr3_nt: TGCGCCAGCAGCCCGGAGACAGGGCGTAACTATGGCTACACCTTC; cdr3_aa: CASSPETGRNYGYTF
v_call: TRBV29-1; d_call: TRBD1; clone_size: .; j_call: TRBJ1-2; cdr3_nt: TGCAGCGTTGAAACAGGGGTGAATAATGGCTACACCTTC; cdr3_aa: CSVETGVNNGYTF
v_call: TRBV5-1; d_call: .; clone_size: .; j_call: TRBJ2-4; cdr3_nt: TGCGCCAGCAGCTTGAACCCTCCCGAAGAACTAGCCAAAAACATTCAGTACTTC; cdr3_aa: CASSLNPPEELAKNIQYF
v_call: TRBV7-7; d_call: .; clone_size: few; j_call: TRBJ2-5; cdr3_nt: TGTGCTAGCAGCTTAGCACCCGGCCGGGTACAAGAGACCCAGTACTTC; cdr3_aa: CASSLAPGRVQETQYF
v_call: TRBV20-1; d_call: .; clone_size: .; j_call: TRBJ2-7; cdr3_nt: TGCAGTGCTAGGGAGGGTTTCCGCGAGCAGTACTTC; cdr3_aa: CSAREGFREQYF
v_call: TRBV19; d_call: .; clone_size: .; j_call: TRBJ2-7; cdr3_nt: TGTGCCAGTAGTATAGATCGGGGCTACGAGCAGTACTTC; cdr3_aa: CASSIDRGYEQYF
v_call: TRBV4-1; d_call: TRBD2; clone_size: .; j_call: TRBJ2-1; cdr3_nt: TGCGCCAGCAGCCTCCTCGGCGGGGGGGCCAGCTCCTACAATGAGCAGTTCTTC; cdr3_aa: CASSLLGGGASSYNEQFF
v_call: TRBV7-2; d_call: TRBD1; clone_size: few; j_call: TRBJ1-2; cdr3_nt: TGTGCCAGCAGCCTATCCGGGACAGGGAGTGGCTACACCTTC; cdr3_aa: CASSLSGTGSGYTF
v_call: TRBV18; d_call: TRBD1; clone_size: .; j_call: TRBJ1-6; cdr3_nt: TGTGCCAGCTCACCAGATCAGGGGGGCGGTAATTCACCCCTCCACTTT; cdr3_aa: CASSPDQGGGNSPLHF
v_call: TRBV5-1; d_call: .; clone_size: .; j_call: TRBJ2-7; cdr3_nt: TGCGCCAGCAGCTCCCCTAGTTCTGCTGAGCAGTACTTC; cdr3_aa: CASSSPSSAEQYF
v_call: TRBV7-2; d_call: .; clone_size: once; j_call: TRBJ1-5; cdr3_nt: TGTGCCAGCAGCCAGACAGTGGGCAATCAGCCCCAGCATTTT; cdr3_aa: CASSQTVGNQPQHF
v_call: TRBV21-1; d_call: .; clone_size: .; j_call: TRBJ2-1; cdr3_nt: TGTGCCACCCGACCGCCCGAGCAGTTCTTC; cdr3_aa: CATRPPEQFF
v_call: TRBV28; d_call: .; clone_size: .; j_call: TRBJ1-2; cdr3_nt: TGTGCCAGCAGTTTAGGGGGGGCGTTGAGCTATGGCTACACCTTC; cdr3_aa: CASSLGGALSYGYTF
v_call: TRBV5-6; d_call: .; clone_size: .; j_call: TRBJ2-2; cdr3_nt: TGTGCCAGCAGCTTGGCGGGACCCACCGGGGAGCTGTTTTTT; cdr3_aa: CASSLAGPTGELFF
v_call: TRBV7-3; d_call: .; clone_size: .; j_call: TRBJ2-5; cdr3_nt: TGTGCCAGCAGCTCCGAGGGGCAGGGGAAAGAGACCCAGTACTTC; cdr3_aa: CASSSEGQGKETQYF
v_call: TRBV7-2; d_call: .; clone_size: .; j_call: TRBJ1-6; cdr3_nt: TGTGCCAGCAGCTGGGGATTAGGGCTCCACTTT; cdr3_aa: CASSWGLGLHF
v_call: TRBV27; d_call: TRBD1; clone_size: .; j_call: TRBJ1-6; cdr3_nt: TGTGCCACCCGACCCACGTGGCAGGGGGACTCACCCCTCCACTTT; cdr3_aa: CATRPTWQGDSPLHF
v_call: TRBV11-2; d_call: .; clone_size: few; j_call: TRBJ2-1; cdr3_nt: TGTGCCAGCAGCTTAGACGGGTACAATGAGCAGTTCTTC; cdr3_aa: CASSLDGYNEQFF
v_call: TRBV5-1; d_call: .; clone_size: .; j_call: TRBJ1-1; cdr3_nt: TGCGCCAGCAGCTCCTATCCTACGGTCACTGAAGCTTTCTTT; cdr3_aa: CASSSYPTVTEAFF
v_call: TRBV29-1; d_call: .; clone_size: .; j_call: TRBJ2-1; cdr3_nt: TGCAGCGTTGAACCAGGGTACAATGAGCAGTTCTTC; cdr3_aa: CSVEPGYNEQFF
v_call: TRBV5-1; d_call: TRBD2; clone_size: .; j_call: TRBJ2-3; cdr3_nt: TGCGCCAGCAGCCCGGGACTAGCGGGGATAACAGATACGCAGTATTTT; cdr3_aa: CASSPGLAGITDTQYF